Described below is a single T cell receptor (beta chain) sequence and its context. The CDR3 contains 16 residues. The V gene's germline CDR1 is MNHEY and CDR2 SMNVEV (reference sequence). The V segment lost 3 bases and the J segment 6 bases; nucleotides outside the gene matches: 11. The sample originates from a study of blood T cell repertoires in COVID-19. Study-wide background: Whether acute or convalescent, the COVID-19 samples came from the United States, Italy and Spain. Sources were T cells, B-cell-depleted T cells, or PBMCs; the material itself was cDNA or gDNA.

Original handling: From reference gene primer amplification, estimates of nucleated cell counts were derived. Measured with immunoSEQ multiplex PCR; TCRdb has only the in-frame clones, and not every one. V, J and clone size derive from that table, while D and trimming were established from the DNA sequence. Among about 74,000 clones listed, more than 70% were seen once. Material: peripheral blood. The source is a man aged 65-85 years with active or convalescent COVID-19. V and J are TRBV27 and TRBJ2-7, with 10 bases aligning to TRBD1. This CDR3 is CASSFHAGTGVGEQYF. Here the CDR3 DNA reads TGTGCCAGCAGTTTCCACGCCGGGACAGGGGTCGGCGAGCAGTACTTC.